This is a list of T cell receptor beta chains from one sample in a study of T cell responses to AZD1222 COVID-19 vaccine. This table comes from immunoSEQ multiplex PCR, and its TCRdb copy is limited to in-frame clones, with some not included. The table shows about 69,000 clones, with around four fifths occurring only once. The input for sequencing was peripheral blood, taken 28 days after the second AZD1222 dose. The receptors stem from an adult who received the AZD1222 COVID-19 vaccine. CDR3s include the opening cysteine and the closing phenylalanine or tryptophan. Each record gives: V gene, CDR3 protein.

v_gene: TRBV12-5
CDR3aa: CASGRFQTSGSYEQYF

v_gene: TRBV6-2/TRBV6-3
CDR3aa: CASSTSSGEGNTIYF

v_gene: TRBV3-1/TRBV3-2
CDR3aa: CASSQEAGIYEQYF

v_gene: TRBV25-1
CDR3aa: CASSELLDNTEAFF

v_gene: TRBV5-1
CDR3aa: CASSRLGGRGETQYF

v_gene: TRBV20-1
CDR3aa: CSAGLTYEQYF

v_gene: TRBV6-5
CDR3aa: CASSWGQGSEKLFF

v_gene: TRBV9
CDR3aa: CASSEGSWNTEAFF

v_gene: TRBV23-1
CDR3aa: CASSQSGTLNNEQFF

v_gene: TRBV3-1/TRBV3-2
CDR3aa: CASSQGWSRPKGDEQFF

v_gene: TRBV7-3
CDR3aa: CASSITNSYEQYF

v_gene: TRBV10-3
CDR3aa: CAISAEGQGQPQHF

v_gene: TRBV2
CDR3aa: CASSLYDQTYEQYF

v_gene: TRBV5-4
CDR3aa: CASSLSGYEQYF

v_gene: TRBV5-5
CDR3aa: CASSFSGRGNTEAFF

v_gene: TRBV27
CDR3aa: CASSHRGGLGELFF

v_gene: TRBV19
CDR3aa: CASSIGQVNTGELFF

v_gene: TRBV29-1
CDR3aa: CSVGAGPSSYNEQFF

v_gene: TRBV6-1
CDR3aa: CASSEVPGHVQFF

v_gene: TRBV5-1
CDR3aa: CASSLGQFNKVNTEAFF

v_gene: TRBV7-2
CDR3aa: CASSLQGNIQYF

v_gene: TRBV6-2/TRBV6-3
CDR3aa: CASSYPQGRSTEAFF

v_gene: TRBV11-2
CDR3aa: CASSLVGWAEDIQYF

v_gene: TRBV5-1
CDR3aa: CASSLGFQSNSPLHF

v_gene: TRBV9
CDR3aa: CASSDGEYGYGTEAFF

v_gene: TRBV28
CDR3aa: CASSSQPTEAFF

v_gene: TRBV12-5
CDR3aa: CASGLGTVLNEKLFF

v_gene: TRBV11-1
CDR3aa: CASSFGADLADTEAFF

v_gene: TRBV11-2
CDR3aa: CASSLKLAGDGEQFF

v_gene: TRBV9
CDR3aa: CASSARPHGYTF

v_gene: TRBV28
CDR3aa: CASSLTSGRFRYEQYF

v_gene: TRBV3-1/TRBV3-2
CDR3aa: CASSRQGSSSTGGAFF

v_gene: TRBV19
CDR3aa: CASSIRDRVSEQYF

v_gene: TRBV6-5
CDR3aa: CASSYNGGQAGYTF

v_gene: TRBV9
CDR3aa: CASSVAPGGGLYEQYF

v_gene: TRBV5-1
CDR3aa: CASSTSGGREAFF

v_gene: TRBV10-3
CDR3aa: CAITGETLSGYTF

v_gene: TRBV3-1/TRBV3-2
CDR3aa: CASTRGTGIMYEQYF

v_gene: TRBV5-1
CDR3aa: CASKNDRASSYEQYF

v_gene: TRBV5-1
CDR3aa: CASSSGIGTEAFF

v_gene: TRBV5-4
CDR3aa: CASSDAQEDIQYF

v_gene: TRBV6-4
CDR3aa: CATSSGRLDTQYF